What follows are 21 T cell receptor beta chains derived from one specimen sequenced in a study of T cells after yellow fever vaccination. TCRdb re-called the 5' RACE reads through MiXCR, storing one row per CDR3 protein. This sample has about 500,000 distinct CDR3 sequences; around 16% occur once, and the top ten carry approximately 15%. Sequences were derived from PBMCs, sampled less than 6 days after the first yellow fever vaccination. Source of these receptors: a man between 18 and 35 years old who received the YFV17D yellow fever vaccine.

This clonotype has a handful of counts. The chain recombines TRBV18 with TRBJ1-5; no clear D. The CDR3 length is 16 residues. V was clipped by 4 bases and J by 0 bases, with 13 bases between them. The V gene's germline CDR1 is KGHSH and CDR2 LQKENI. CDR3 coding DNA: TGTGCCAGCTCACGCAGCGGGCCGAATAGCAATCAGCCCCAGCATTTT. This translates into CASSRSGPNSNQPQHF.

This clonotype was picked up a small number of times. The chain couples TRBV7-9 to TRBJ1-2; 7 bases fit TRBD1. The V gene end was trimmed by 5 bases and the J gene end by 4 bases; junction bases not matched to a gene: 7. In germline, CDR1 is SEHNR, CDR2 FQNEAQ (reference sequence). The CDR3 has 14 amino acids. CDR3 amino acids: CASSRPGQIYGYTF. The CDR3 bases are TGTGCCAGCAGCCGCCCGGGACAGATCTATGGCTACACCTTC.

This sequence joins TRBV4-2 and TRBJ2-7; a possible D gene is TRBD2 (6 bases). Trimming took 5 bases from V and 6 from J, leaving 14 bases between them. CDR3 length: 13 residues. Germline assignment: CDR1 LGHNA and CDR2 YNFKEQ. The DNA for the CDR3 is TGTGCCAGCAGCTTAGGGGAGGCGGGCGAGCAGTACTTC. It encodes CASSLGEAGEQYF.

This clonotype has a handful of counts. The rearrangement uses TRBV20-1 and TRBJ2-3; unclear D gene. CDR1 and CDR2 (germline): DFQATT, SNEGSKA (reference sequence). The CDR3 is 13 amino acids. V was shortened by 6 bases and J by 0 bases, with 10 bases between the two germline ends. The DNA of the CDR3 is TGCAGTGCGGACGGATCTAGCACAGATACGCAGTATTTT. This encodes CSADGSSTDTQYF.

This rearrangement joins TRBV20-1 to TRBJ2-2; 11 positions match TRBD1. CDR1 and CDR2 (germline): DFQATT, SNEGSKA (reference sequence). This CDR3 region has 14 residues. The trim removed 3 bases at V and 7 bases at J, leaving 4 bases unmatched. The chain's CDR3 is CSARDRGQVGELFF. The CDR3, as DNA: TGCAGTGCTAGGGACAGGGGGCAGGTCGGGGAGCTGTTTTTT.

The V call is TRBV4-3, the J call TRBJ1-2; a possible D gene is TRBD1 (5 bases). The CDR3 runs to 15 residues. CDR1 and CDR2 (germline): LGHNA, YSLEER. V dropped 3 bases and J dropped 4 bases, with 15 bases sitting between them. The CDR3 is CASSQGSGRGYGYTF. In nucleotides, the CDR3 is TGCGCCAGCAGCCAGGGGTCGGGTAGGGGCTATGGCTACACCTTC.

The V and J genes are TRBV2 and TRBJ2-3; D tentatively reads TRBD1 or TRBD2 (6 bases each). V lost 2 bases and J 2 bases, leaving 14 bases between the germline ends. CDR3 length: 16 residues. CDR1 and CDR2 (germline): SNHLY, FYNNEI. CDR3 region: CASSEPGEVVTDTQYF. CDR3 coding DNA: TGTGCCAGCAGTGAACCAGGGGAGGTGGTCACAGATACGCAGTATTTT. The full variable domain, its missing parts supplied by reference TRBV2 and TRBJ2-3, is EPEVTQTPSHQVTQMGQEVILRCVPISNHLYFYWYRQILGQKVEFLVSFYNNEISEKSEIFDDQFSVERPDGSNFTLKIRSTKLEDSAMYFCASSEPGEVVTDTQYFGPGTRLTVL.

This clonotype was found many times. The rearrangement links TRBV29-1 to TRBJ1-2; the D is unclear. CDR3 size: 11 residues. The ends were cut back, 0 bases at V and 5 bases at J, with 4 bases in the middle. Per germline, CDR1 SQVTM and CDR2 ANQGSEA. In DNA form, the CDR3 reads TGCAGCGTTGAAGAAGGGTATGGCTACACCTTC. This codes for CSVEEGYGYTF.

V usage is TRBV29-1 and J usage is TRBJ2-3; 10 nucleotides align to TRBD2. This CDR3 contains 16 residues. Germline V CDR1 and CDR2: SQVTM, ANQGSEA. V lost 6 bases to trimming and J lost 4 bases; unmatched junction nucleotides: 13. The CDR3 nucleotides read TGCAGCGTGACAGGACTAGCGGCGCCTCGTGCAGATACGCAGTATTTT. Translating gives CSVTGLAAPRADTQYF.

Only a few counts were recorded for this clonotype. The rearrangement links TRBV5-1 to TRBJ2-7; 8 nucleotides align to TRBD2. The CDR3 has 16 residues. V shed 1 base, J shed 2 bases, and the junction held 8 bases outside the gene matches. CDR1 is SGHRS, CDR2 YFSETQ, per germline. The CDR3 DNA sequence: TGCGCCAGCAGCTTGAGTTTTAGCGGGGACCCCTACGAGCAGTACTTC. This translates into CASSLSFSGDPYEQYF.

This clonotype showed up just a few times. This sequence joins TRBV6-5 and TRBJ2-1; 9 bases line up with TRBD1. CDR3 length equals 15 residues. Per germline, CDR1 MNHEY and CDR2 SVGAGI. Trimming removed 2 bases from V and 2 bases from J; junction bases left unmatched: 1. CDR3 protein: CASSYGTGTYNEQFF. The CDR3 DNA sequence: TGTGCCAGCAGTTACGGGACAGGGACCTACAATGAGCAGTTCTTC.

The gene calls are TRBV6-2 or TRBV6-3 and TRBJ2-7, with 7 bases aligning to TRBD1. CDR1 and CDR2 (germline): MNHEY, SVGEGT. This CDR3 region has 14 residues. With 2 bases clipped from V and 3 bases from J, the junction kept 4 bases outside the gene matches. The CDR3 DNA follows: TGTGCCAGCAGTTACGGGGACAGCCGCTACGAGCAGTACGTC. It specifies CASSYGDSRYEQYV.

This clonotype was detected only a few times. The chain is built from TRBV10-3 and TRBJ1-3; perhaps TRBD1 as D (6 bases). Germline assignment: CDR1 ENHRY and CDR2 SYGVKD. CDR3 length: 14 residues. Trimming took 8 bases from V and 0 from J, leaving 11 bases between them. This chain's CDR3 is CAIGQHISGNTIYF. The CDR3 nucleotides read TGTGCCATCGGACAGCATATCTCTGGAAACACCATATATTTT.

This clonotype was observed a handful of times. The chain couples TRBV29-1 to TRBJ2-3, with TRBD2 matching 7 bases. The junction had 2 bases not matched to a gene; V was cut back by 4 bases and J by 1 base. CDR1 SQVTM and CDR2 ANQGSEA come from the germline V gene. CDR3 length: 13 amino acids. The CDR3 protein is CSVVRGGTDTQYF. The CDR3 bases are TGCAGCGTTGTTCGGGGGGGCACAGATACGCAGTATTTT.

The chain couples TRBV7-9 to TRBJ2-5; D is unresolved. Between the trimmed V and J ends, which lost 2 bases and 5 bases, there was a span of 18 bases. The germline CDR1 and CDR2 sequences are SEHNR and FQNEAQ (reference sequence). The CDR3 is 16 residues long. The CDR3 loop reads CASSLRGIGSSETQYF. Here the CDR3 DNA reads TGTGCCAGCAGCTTAAGAGGTATCGGGTCCTCGGAGACCCAGTACTTC.

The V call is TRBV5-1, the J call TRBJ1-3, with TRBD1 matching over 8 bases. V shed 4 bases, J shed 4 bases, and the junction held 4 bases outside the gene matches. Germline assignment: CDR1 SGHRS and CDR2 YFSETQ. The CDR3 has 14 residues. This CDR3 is CASSPGGLGNTIYF. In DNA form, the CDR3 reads TGCGCCAGCAGCCCAGGGGGCCTGGGAAACACCATATATTTT.

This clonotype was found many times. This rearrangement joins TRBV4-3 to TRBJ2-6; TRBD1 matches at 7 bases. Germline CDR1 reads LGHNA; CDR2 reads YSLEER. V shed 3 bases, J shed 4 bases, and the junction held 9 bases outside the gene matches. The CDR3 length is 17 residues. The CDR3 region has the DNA TGCGCCAGCAGCCAGAGAGGGGGCCTTTCCGGGGCCAACGTCCTGACTTTC. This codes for CASSQRGGLSGANVLTF.

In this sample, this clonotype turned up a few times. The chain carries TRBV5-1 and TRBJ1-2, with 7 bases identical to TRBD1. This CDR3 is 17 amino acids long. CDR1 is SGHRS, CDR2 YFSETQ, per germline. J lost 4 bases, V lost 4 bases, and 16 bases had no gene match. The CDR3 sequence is CASSPTPSDRATYGYTF. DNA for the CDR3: TGCGCCAGCAGCCCTACTCCGTCCGACAGGGCCACCTATGGCTACACCTTC.

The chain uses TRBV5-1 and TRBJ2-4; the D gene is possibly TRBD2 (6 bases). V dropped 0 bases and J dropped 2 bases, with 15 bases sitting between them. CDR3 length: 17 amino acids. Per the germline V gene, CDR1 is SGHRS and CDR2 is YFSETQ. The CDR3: CASSLGDSPWPKNIQYF. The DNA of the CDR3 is TGCGCCAGCAGCTTGGGGGACTCCCCCTGGCCCAAAAACATTCAGTACTTC.

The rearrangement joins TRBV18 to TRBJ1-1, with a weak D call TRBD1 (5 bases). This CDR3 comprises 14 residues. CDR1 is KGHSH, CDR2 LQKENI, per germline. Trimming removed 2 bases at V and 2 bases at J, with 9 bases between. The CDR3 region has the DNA TGTGCCAGCTCACCAGGGACGGACAACACTGAAGCTTTCTTT. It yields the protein CASSPGTDNTEAFF. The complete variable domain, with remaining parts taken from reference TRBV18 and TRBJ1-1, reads NAGVMQNPRHLVRRRGQEARLRCSPMKGHSHVYWYRQLPEEGLKFMVYLQKENIIDESGMPKERFSAEFPKEGPSILRIQQVVRGDSAAYFCASSPGTDNTEAFFGQGTRLTVV.

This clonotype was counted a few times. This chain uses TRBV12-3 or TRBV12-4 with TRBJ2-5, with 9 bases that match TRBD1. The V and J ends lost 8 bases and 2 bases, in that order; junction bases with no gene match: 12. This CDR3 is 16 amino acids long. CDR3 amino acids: CASGGQGFGVQETQYF. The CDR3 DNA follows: TGTGCCAGCGGAGGACAGGGGTTCGGAGTTCAAGAGACCCAGTACTTC.